The rows below give T cell receptor beta chains drawn from one sample of a study of blood T cell repertoires in COVID-19. Data came from immunoSEQ multiplex PCR; TCRdb stores just in-frame clones and leaves some out. The sample has more than 200,000 clones, around nine tenths seen once. The sequencing sample was made of PBMCs or T cells enriched from blood (not recorded which). These receptors were taken from a woman aged 25-40 years who had recovered from COVID-19. The CDR3 runs from the conserved cysteine through the conserved F or W. The D gene is left open where the match is weak. Not all rows give a size; the values are once, few, many and, for expanded clones, a class.

abundance	v_gene	j_gene	d_gene	CDR3nt	CDR3aa
once	TRBV7-6	TRBJ1-6	TRBD1	TGTGCCAGGTTAAAATTAACGGACAGGTCCTCCTATAATTCACCCCTCCACTTT	CARLKLTDRSSYNSPLHF
-	TRBV28	TRBJ2-1	-	TGTGCCAGCAGTCTCCGTGGTAGCGCGACTCTTGGCTTTTCAGAGCAGTTCTTC	CASSLRGSATLGFSEQFF
-	TRBV18	TRBJ1-1	-	TGTGCCAGCTCACCACGGCAGTCAAACACTGAAGCTTTCTTT	CASSPRQSNTEAFF
-	TRBV27	TRBJ1-5	-	TGTGCCAGCAGTTTAGGCCCTGCTAGCAATCAGCCCCAGCATTTT	CASSLGPASNQPQHF
few	TRBV28	TRBJ2-7	-	TGTGCCAGCAGCTTCCTCCTCGTACGGAGCTCCTACGAGCAGTACTTC	CASSFLLVRSSYEQYF
-	TRBV9	TRBJ1-1	TRBD1	TGTGCCAGCAGAGAATTGGACAGGGGAACTGAAGCTTTCTTT	CASRELDRGTEAFF
-	TRBV28	TRBJ1-2	-	TGTGCCAGCAGTTTGGGGAGAAACTATGGCTACACCTTC	CASSLGRNYGYTF
-	TRBV28	TRBJ1-5	-	TGTGCCAGCACAGGGAAGGCAGGGTTTGGTCAGCCCCAGCATTTT	CASTGKAGFGQPQHF
once	TRBV7-9	TRBJ2-1	TRBD2	TGTGCCAGCAGCTTGAGGGGACTAGCGGGAGTAGTAGTCTACAATGAGCAGTTCTTC	CASSLRGLAGVVVYNEQFF
-	TRBV28	TRBJ1-2	-	TGTGCCAGCAGTTTATGGTCCAGCGATGGCTACACCTTC	CASSLWSSDGYTF
-	TRBV4-2	TRBJ1-4	TRBD1	TGTGCCAGCAGCCAAGTAACAGGGGAAAATGAAAAACTGTTTTTT	CASSQVTGENEKLFF
-	TRBV11-2	TRBJ2-7	-	TGTGCCAGCAGCTTTGACAGAAACTCCTACGAGCAGTACTTC	CASSFDRNSYEQYF
-	TRBV2	TRBJ1-1	TRBD1	TGTGCCAGCAGTTCCGGACAGGGGGCTCCTGAAGCTTTCTTT	CASSSGQGAPEAFF
-	TRBV10-3	TRBJ1-1	TRBD1	TGTGCCATCAGTGTTCGTGGGCAGGGGGGCCTCGGGAACACTGAAGCTTTCTTT	CAISVRGQGGLGNTEAFF
-	TRBV19	TRBJ2-6	TRBD1	TGTGCCAGTAGTCCCCTGACAGGGGGCACTGGGGCCAACGTCCTGACTTTC	CASSPLTGGTGANVLTF
-	TRBV7-9	TRBJ1-4	TRBD1	TGTGCCAGCAGCCCCCTCCGGGACAGGGTAATGTTTTTT	CASSPLRDRVMFF
-	TRBV4-1	TRBJ1-4	-	TGCGCCAGCAGCCCTATCATCGATGAAAAACTGTTTTTT	CASSPIIDEKLFF
-	TRBV19	TRBJ2-1	-	TGTGCCAGTGGAGCCCGGGTATCCTACAATGAGCAGTTCTTC	CASGARVSYNEQFF
once	TRBV27	TRBJ1-2	TRBD1	TGTGCCAGCAGACCTCTTCAGGGGGCGAGGAGCTATGGCTACACCTTC	CASRPLQGARSYGYTF
-	TRBV27	TRBJ1-6	-	TGTGCCAGCAGTTTTGGCGGGGCTTCACCCCTCCACTTT	CASSFGGASPLHF
-	TRBV7-9	TRBJ1-2	TRBD1	TGTGCCAGCAGCTACCCCGGACAGGGTCTATGGGGCTACACCTTC	CASSYPGQGLWGYTF
-	TRBV9	TRBJ2-1	TRBD2	TGTGCCAGCAGCGCTCTAGCGGGAGGAGCCTACAATGAGCAGTTCTTC	CASSALAGGAYNEQFF
-	TRBV6-5	TRBJ2-2	TRBD1	TGTGCCAGCAGCCTTGGACAGGGGGCTTACGGGGAGCTGTTTTTT	CASSLGQGAYGELFF
-	TRBV29-1	TRBJ2-3	TRBD2	TGCAGCGTTGCTCGGACTAGCGGTACAGATACGCAGTATTTT	CSVARTSGTDTQYF
-	TRBV19	TRBJ1-2	TRBD1	TGTGCCAGTAGTCGTACAGGGGGCGGACTATCGACCCCTAACTATGGCTACACCTTC	CASSRTGGGLSTPNYGYTF
-	TRBV7-9	TRBJ2-7	TRBD1	TGTGCCAGCAGCCCTACGGGACAGGGATCATCCTACGAGCAGTACTTC	CASSPTGQGSSYEQYF
-	TRBV27	TRBJ1-5	-	TGTGCCAGCAGTTCCACACCCAATCAGCCCCAGCATTTT	CASSSTPNQPQHF
once	TRBV4-2	TRBJ2-3	-	TGTGCCAGCAGCCAACGAGGTCGCTTCACAGATACGCAGTATTTT	CASSQRGRFTDTQYF
once	TRBV19	TRBJ2-4	-	TGTGCCAGTAGCCCTGGACAGTCCAAAAACATTCAGTACTTC	CASSPGQSKNIQYF
-	TRBV7-6	TRBJ2-1	-	TGTGCCAGCAGCTTAACAGGGCCGTACAATGAGCAGTTCTTC	CASSLTGPYNEQFF
-	TRBV28	TRBJ1-2	TRBD1	TGTGCCAGCAGTTCCGGGACAGTTCGTGGCTATGGCTACACCTTC	CASSSGTVRGYGYTF